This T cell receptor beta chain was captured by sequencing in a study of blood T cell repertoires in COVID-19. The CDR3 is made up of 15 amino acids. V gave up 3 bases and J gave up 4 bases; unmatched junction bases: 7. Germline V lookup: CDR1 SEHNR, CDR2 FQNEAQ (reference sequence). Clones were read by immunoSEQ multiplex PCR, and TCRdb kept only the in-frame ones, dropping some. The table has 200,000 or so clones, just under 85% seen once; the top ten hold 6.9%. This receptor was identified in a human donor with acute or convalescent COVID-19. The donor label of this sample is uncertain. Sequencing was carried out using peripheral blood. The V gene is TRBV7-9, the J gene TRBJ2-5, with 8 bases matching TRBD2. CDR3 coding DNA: TGTGCCAGCAGCTTCTGGCGGGAGGTCACAGAGACCCAGTACTTC. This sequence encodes CASSFWREVTETQYF.